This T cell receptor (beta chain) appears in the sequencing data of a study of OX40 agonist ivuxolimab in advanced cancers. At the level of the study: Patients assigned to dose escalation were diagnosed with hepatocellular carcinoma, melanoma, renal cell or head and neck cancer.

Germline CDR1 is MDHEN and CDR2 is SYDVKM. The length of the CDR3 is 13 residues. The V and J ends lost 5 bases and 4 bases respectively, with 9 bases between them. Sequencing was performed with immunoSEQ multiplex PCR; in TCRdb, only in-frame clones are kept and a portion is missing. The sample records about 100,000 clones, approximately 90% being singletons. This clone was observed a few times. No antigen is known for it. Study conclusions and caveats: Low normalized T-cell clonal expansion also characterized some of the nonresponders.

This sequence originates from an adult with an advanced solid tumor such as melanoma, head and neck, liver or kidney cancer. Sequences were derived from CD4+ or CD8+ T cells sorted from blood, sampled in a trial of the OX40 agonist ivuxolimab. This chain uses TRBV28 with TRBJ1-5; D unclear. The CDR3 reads CASSKFGNQPQHF. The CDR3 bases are TGTGCCAGCAGTAAGTTCGGTAATCAGCCCCAGCATTTT.